Below, one T cell receptor beta chain is given with its context. The data derive from a study of technical replicates of blood from a handful of donors. After removal of 6 bases from V and 0 bases from J, the junction contained 10 bases not matched to a gene. The CDR3 has 17 amino acids. The germline CDR1 and CDR2 sequences are MGHDK and SYGVNS. Clones were read by immunoSEQ multiplex PCR, and TCRdb kept only the in-frame ones, dropping some. The table lists roughly 13,000 clones, 70% to 90% of them singletons. Material: PBMCs. This rearrangement joins TRBV25-1 to TRBJ2-7; the match to TRBD2 covers 11 bases. This TCR was recovered from a human donor in good health. The CDR3 here is CASSLSGLAGLSYEQYF. CDR3 bases: TGTGCCAGCAGCCTCTCAGGACTAGCGGGCCTCTCCTACGAGCAGTACTTC.